This TCR beta chain was captured by sequencing in a study of blood T cell repertoires in COVID-19 (TCRdb year 2020). Study-level background: Samples covering the acute and convalescent phases of COVID-19 were provided by collaborators in the United States, Italy and Spain. The repertoires were released in a freely available public database meant as a resource for research on the immune response to SARS-CoV-2. The samples were drawn from two sources: the first 160 participants of the ongoing ImmuneRACE study, and 950 to 1,500 subjects contributed by 6 global collaborators. HLA class I and class II types, where available, came from metadata supplied by the sample provider rather than from assay-based typing. The prospective study material was composed of cDNA or gDNA derived from T cells, B-cell-depleted T cells, or PBMCs. Deeply sampled blood TCRbeta repertoires from subjects exposed to, actively infected with, or recovered from COVID-19 were included in the dataset. Nearly every sample came with metadata listing a de-identified subject ID, COVID-19 status, age in years and sex. Study-level results and caveats: The quantity of clinical and demographic metadata differed by source and by participant and was supplied without curation.

The collaborating institutions used their own protocols to collect whole blood in K2EDTA tubes. For TCRbeta analysis, collaborators shipped samples as frozen whole blood, isolated PBMCs, or DNA extracted from either of those sample types. TCRbeta CDR3 regions were amplified from genomic DNA by means of the immunoSEQ Assay, a bias-controlled multiplex PCR. Under the source paper's analysis protocol: Within the assay, amplification of reference gene primers was used to estimate how many nucleated cells each sample contained. To quantify the absolute abundance of each unique TCRbeta CDR3 rearrangement, sequence reads were collapsed and filtered. For each sample, productive Simpson clonality was calculated by taking the square root of Simpson's diversity index across productive rearrangements. Sourced from immuneACCESS, this table was stored by TCRdb with only in-frame sequences that have V and J called. A share of the clones is absent; for the studies checked, an unresolved V gene accounts for under half, and the remainder has no known explanation. The DNA gave D and trimming, while V, J and clone size come from that table. In this sample the table shows around 700,000 clones, more than 80% of which occur a single time. The ten largest clones represent roughly 0.25% of the sample.

Reading the germline V gene (reference sequence) gives CDR1 LGHDT and CDR2 YNNKEL. From the cysteine through the phenylalanine, the CDR3 covers 16 amino acids. The read is trimmed to its CDR3 DNA, 48 bases read in frame from base 1. Germline trimming: 5 bases from V, 0 bases from J; junction bases outside gene matches: 7. Remarks on this clone: What antigen it recognizes has not been identified. The record has no base qualities; no much larger clone is one base away.

The receptor comes from a woman under 30 with acute or convalescent COVID-19. Specimen: peripheral blood. The sequence joins TRBV3-1 (or the pseudogene TRBV3-2) to TRBJ1-3; 7 central nucleotides agree with TRBD1. The CDR3 here reads CASSRGTEISGNTIYF. The nucleotide sequence is TGTGCCAGCAGCAGGGGGACAGAGATCTCTGGAAACACCATATATTTT.